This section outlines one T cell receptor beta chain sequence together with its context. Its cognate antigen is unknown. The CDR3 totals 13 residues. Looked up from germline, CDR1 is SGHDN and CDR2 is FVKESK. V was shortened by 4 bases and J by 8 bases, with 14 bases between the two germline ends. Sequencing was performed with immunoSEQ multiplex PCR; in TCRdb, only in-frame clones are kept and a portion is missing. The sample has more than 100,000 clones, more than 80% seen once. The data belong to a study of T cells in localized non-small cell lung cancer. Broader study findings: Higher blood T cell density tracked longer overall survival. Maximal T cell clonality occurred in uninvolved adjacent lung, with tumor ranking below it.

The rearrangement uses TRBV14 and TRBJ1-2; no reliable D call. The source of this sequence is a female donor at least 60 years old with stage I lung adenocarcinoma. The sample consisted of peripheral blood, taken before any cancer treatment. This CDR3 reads CASSPPGVRGYTF. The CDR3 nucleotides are TGTGCCAGCAGCCCTCCCGGGGTCAGGGGCTACACCTTC.